The 13 T cell receptor beta chains below all came from one sample that was sequenced in a study of vaccination effects on CD4 cells after COVID-19. This table comes from immunoSEQ multiplex PCR, and its TCRdb copy is limited to in-frame clones, with some not included. The repertoire includes about 71,000 clones, around three quarters of them detected once, and less than 5% sits in the top ten. The antigens these receptors bind are not known. Antigen-specific CD4+ T cells expanded by the ViraFEST assay with viral peptide pools were then sequenced. Cultured cells yielded isolated CD4+ T cells after 10 to 11 days. Absence of prior SARS-CoV-2 infection characterized the vaccine recipients, who showed negative nucleocapsid antibodies. The source was CD4+ T cells from PBMCs cultured with HCoV-OC43 spike peptides, collected before COVID-19 vaccination. Subset reported: HCoV-OC43 spike overlapping peptide pool stimulation. The receptors stem from a human donor who received a COVID-19 vaccine.

This chain uses TRBV6-5 with TRBJ1-5; 7 bases fit TRBD1. CDR3 length: 15 amino acids. Germline V lookup: CDR1 MNHEY, CDR2 SVGAGI. Trimming removed 7 bases from V and 3 bases from J; junction bases left unmatched: 9. This chain's CDR3 is CASKPTGRDNQPQHF. CDR3 DNA sequence: TGTGCCAGCAAACCGACAGGGCGAGACAATCAGCCCCAGCATTTT.

This clone was detected only once. The J gene is TRBJ2-7, the V gene TRBV6-2 or TRBV6-3; tentative D call: TRBD1 (5 bases). V was cut by 3 bases and J by 4 bases, with 19 bases left in between. The germline V gene encodes CDR1 MNHEY and CDR2 SVGEGT. The CDR3 has 16 amino acids. Here the CDR3 reads CASSYGRAGNLYEQYV. The CDR3 DNA is TGTGCCAGCAGTTATGGCCGCGCAGGGAATTTGTACGAGCAGTACGTC.

This rearrangement joins TRBV7-8 to TRBJ2-5; TRBD1 is a possible D gene (6 bases). The CDR3 has 13 amino acids. The V gene lost 5 bases and the J gene lost 5 bases, with 12 bases spanning the gap. Germline V lookup: CDR1 SGHVS, CDR2 FQNEAQ. CDR3 sequence reads: CASSRHREETQYF. The CDR3 nucleotides are TGTGCCAGCAGCCGCCACAGGGAGGAGACCCAGTACTTC.

The chain is built from TRBV27 and TRBJ2-3; the D gene is possibly TRBD2 (6 bases). The CDR3 sequence is 14 residues long. Trimming shortened V by 5 bases and J by 0 bases, and 9 bases separated the two germline ends. Per the germline V gene, CDR1 is MNHEY and CDR2 is SMNVEV (reference sequence). The CDR3 region is CASSPGLSTDTQYF. CDR3 coding DNA: TGTGCCAGCAGTCCGGGACTCAGCACAGATACGCAGTATTTT.

The CDR3 reads CASSWQGWSRFYGYTF. DNA of the CDR3: TGTGCCAGCAGCTGGCAGGGCTGGAGCCGGTTCTATGGCTACACCTTC. The chain combines TRBV7-9 with TRBJ1-2; the D gene is possibly TRBD1 (5 bases). The V gene's germline CDR1 is SEHNR and CDR2 FQNEAQ (reference sequence). The V and J ends lost 4 bases and 4 bases respectively, with 19 bases between them. CDR3 length equals 16 residues.

This clone appeared a single time. The rearrangement joins TRBV6-5 to TRBJ1-6; D possibly corresponds to TRBD1 (5 bases). V dropped 4 bases and J dropped 5 bases, with 12 bases sitting between them. This CDR3 spans 15 amino acids. Germline V lookup: CDR1 MNHEY, CDR2 SVGAGI. The CDR3 sequence: CASSSNRKNNSPLHF. The CDR3 DNA sequence: TGTGCCAGCAGTTCCAACAGGAAAAATAATTCACCCCTCCACTTT.

V is TRBV6-2 or TRBV6-3 and J is TRBJ2-2; D assignment may be TRBD1 or TRBD2 (6 bases each). This CDR3 is built from 16 residues. The V and J ends lost 2 bases and 2 bases respectively, with 12 bases between them. Germline CDR1 and CDR2: MNHEY and SVGEGT. The CDR3 DNA reads TGTGCCAGCAGTTACAGTCGGGGGCGCAACACCGGGGAGCTGTTTTTT. It codes for CASSYSRGRNTGELFF.

V usage is TRBV30 and J usage is TRBJ2-2; no clear D. V lost 1 base, J lost 4 bases, and 4 bases lay in between. The germline gives CDR1 GTSNPN, CDR2 SVGIG (reference sequence). The CDR3 is made up of 12 amino acids. CDR3 DNA: TGTGCCTGGAGTGGAGGCACCGGGGAGCTGTTTTTT. As protein: CAWSGGTGELFF.

This clone was found a few times. This sequence joins TRBV5-4 and TRBJ1-2; D possibly corresponds to TRBD1 (6 bases). In germline, CDR1 is SGHNT, CDR2 YYREEE (reference sequence). This CDR3 is 13 amino acids long. V lost 6 bases and J lost 4, with 13 bases in between. CDR3 in DNA: TGTGCCAGCATCAGAGGACAGAGCTATGGCTACACCTTC. Translation: CASIRGQSYGYTF.

The rearrangement joins TRBV10-1 to TRBJ2-5; tentative D call: TRBD1 (6 bases). The CDR3 runs 12 residues. In germline, CDR1 is WNHNN, CDR2 SYGVQD (reference sequence). V was clipped by 6 bases and J by 3 bases, with 8 bases between them. The CDR3 loop reads CASSTGKETQYF. The DNA of the CDR3 is TGCGCCAGCAGCACAGGGAAAGAGACCCAGTACTTC.

The V gene is TRBV6-6, the J gene TRBJ1-5; TRBD1 is a possible D gene (5 bases). The V end lost 7 bases, the J end lost 0 bases, and 10 bases lay between the germline ends. The length of the CDR3 is 14 residues. Germline CDR1 and CDR2: MNHNY and SVGAGI (reference sequence). As DNA, the CDR3 is TGTGCCAGCATTGCCGACAGTAGCAATCAGCCCCAGCATTTT. Translation: CASIADSSNQPQHF.

This clone appeared a few times. The rearrangement joins TRBV6-1 to TRBJ1-1; a possible D gene is TRBD1 (5 bases). This CDR3 has 14 residues. Trimming cost V 2 bases and J 7 bases, with 14 bases left between them. Looked up from germline, CDR1 is MNHNS and CDR2 is SASEGT. The CDR3 DNA is TGTGCCAGCAGTGAACCCCCCCCGGGGGGTGAAGCTTTCTTT. This sequence encodes CASSEPPPGGEAFF.

DNA for the CDR3: TGTGCCAGCAGAATTAACAGGGTATTGGAGACCCAGTACTTC. Residues: CASRINRVLETQYF. The chain is built from TRBV27 and TRBJ2-5, with D possibly being TRBD1 (6 bases). The germline V and J ends were trimmed by 6 bases and 5 bases, with 16 bases remaining between them. The CDR3 runs to 14 residues. Germline V CDR1 and CDR2: MNHEY, SMNVEV (reference sequence).